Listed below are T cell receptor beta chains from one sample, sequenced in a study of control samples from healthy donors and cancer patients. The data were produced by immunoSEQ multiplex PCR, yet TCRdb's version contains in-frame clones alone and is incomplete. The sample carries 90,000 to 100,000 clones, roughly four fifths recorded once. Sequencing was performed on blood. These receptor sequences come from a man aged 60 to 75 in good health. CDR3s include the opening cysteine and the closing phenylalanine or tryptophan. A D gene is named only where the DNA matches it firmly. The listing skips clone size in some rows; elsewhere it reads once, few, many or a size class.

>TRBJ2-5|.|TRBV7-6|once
CASSLPGGVQETQYF
TGTGCCAGCAGCCTCCCTGGGGGAGTTCAAGAGACCCAGTACTTC
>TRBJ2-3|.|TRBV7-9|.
CASSFRREPDTQYF
TGTGCCAGCAGCTTCCGGCGAGAGCCAGATACGCAGTATTTT
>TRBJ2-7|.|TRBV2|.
CASSDSGGGLGSYEQYF
TGTGCCAGCAGTGATAGTGGTGGAGGCCTCGGATCCTACGAGCAGTACTTC
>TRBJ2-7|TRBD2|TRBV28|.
CASRYSGNENEQYF
TGTGCCAGCAGGTATAGCGGGAATGAGAACGAGCAGTACTTC
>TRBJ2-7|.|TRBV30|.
CAWSEGGRYEQYF
TGTGCCTGGAGTGAGGGAGGCAGGTACGAGCAGTACTTC
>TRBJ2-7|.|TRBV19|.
CASSRDDYEQYF
TGTGCCAGTAGTCGAGATGACTACGAGCAGTACTTC
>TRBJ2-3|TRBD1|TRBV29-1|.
CSVFGQGWSTDTQYF
TGCAGCGTCTTCGGACAGGGTTGGAGCACAGATACGCAGTATTTT
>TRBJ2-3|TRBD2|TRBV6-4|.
CASSDSPSGATDTQYF
TGTGCCAGCAGTGACTCGCCTAGCGGGGCCACAGATACGCAGTATTTT
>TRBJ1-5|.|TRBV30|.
CAWSTGATRYSNQPQHF
TGTGCCTGGAGCACGGGGGCGACTCGATATAGCAATCAGCCCCAGCATTTT
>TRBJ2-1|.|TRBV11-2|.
CASSLDEVENEQFF
TGTGCCAGCAGCTTAGATGAGGTGGAGAATGAGCAGTTCTTC
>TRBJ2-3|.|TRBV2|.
CASSEIGVESTDTQYF
TGTGCCAGCAGTGAAATCGGGGTTGAGAGCACAGATACGCAGTATTTT
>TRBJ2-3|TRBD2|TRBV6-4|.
CASSDSKLAGATDTQYF
TGTGCCAGCAGTGACTCGAAACTAGCGGGAGCCACAGATACGCAGTATTTT
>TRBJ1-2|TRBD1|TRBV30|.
CAWSVDGTVYGYTF
TGTGCCTGGAGTGTTGATGGGACAGTCTATGGCTACACCTTC
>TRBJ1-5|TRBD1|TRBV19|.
CASSMGPGQGSNQPQHF
TGTGCCAGTAGTATGGGGCCGGGACAGGGTAGCAATCAGCCCCAGCATTTT
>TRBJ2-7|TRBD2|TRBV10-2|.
CATELAGTDEQYF
TGCGCCACCGAACTAGCGGGAACGGACGAGCAGTACTTC
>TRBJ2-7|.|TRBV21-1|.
CASSNGPYEQYF
TGTGCCAGCAGCAATGGCCCCTACGAGCAGTACTTC
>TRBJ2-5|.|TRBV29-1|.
CSFHRGLAEETQYF
TGCAGCTTCCATCGGGGGCTAGCGGAAGAGACCCAGTACTTC
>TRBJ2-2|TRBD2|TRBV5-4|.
CASSRAGVSTGELFF
TGTGCCAGCAGTAGAGCGGGAGTATCCACCGGGGAGCTGTTTTTT
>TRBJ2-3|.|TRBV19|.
CAISTDTQYF
TGTGCCATATCTACAGATACGCAGTATTTT
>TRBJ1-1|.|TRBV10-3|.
CAISSTNTNTEAFF
TGTGCCATCAGTTCCACCAACACGAACACTGAAGCTTTCTTT
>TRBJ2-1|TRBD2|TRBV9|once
CASSAGTSGGYNEQFF
TGTGCCAGCAGCGCCGGGACTAGCGGGGGATACAATGAGCAGTTCTTC
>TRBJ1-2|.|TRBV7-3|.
CASSTTGPGVADGYTF
TGTGCCAGCAGCACTACCGGGCCGGGGGTGGCGGATGGCTACACCTTC
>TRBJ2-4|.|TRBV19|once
CASSIQGSIQYF
TGTGCCAGTAGTATTCAAGGAAGCATTCAGTACTTC
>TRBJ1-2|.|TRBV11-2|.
CASSAIRGRKYGYTF
TGTGCCAGCAGCGCAATACGGGGGCGGAAGTATGGCTACACCTTC
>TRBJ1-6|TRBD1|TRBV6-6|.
CASSRLRRDRDNSPLHF
TGTGCCAGCAGTCGACTCAGGAGGGACAGGGACAATTCACCCCTCCACTTT
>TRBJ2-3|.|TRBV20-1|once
CSASFETGVPSTDTQYF
TGCAGTGCTAGTTTTGAAACGGGAGTCCCAAGCACAGATACGCAGTATTTT
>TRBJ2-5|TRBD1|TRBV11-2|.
CASSSPRDREETQYF
TGTGCCAGCAGCTCCCCCCGGGACAGGGAAGAGACCCAGTACTTC
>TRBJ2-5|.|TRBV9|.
CASSVEDVRGGGETQYF
TGTGCCAGCAGCGTAGAGGATGTGAGGGGGGGTGGAGAGACCCAGTACTTC
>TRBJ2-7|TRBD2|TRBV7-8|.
CASSRGGPSYEQYF
TGTGCCAGCAGCCGCGGGGGGCCGTCCTACGAGCAGTACTTC
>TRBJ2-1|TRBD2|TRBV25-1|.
CASYPSGGVHNEQFF
TGTGCCAGCTACCCTAGCGGGGGGGTACACAATGAGCAGTTCTTC
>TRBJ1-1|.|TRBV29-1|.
CSGGSGGDEAFF
TGCAGCGGAGGGTCTGGCGGTGATGAAGCTTTCTTT
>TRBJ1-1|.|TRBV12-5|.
CASGWGREDRLMNTEAFF
TGTGCTAGTGGTTGGGGGAGGGAGGACAGACTCATGAACACTGAAGCTTTCTTT
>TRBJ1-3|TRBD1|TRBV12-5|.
CASGLETGASGNTIYF
TGTGCTAGTGGTTTAGAAACAGGGGCCTCTGGAAACACCATATATTTT
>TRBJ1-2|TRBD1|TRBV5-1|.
CASTAQTGGDGYTF
TGCGCCAGCACAGCCCAGACAGGGGGGGATGGCTACACCTTC